The rows below give T cell receptor beta chains drawn from one sample of a study of monozygotic twins with cystic fibrosis. Assay used: immunoSEQ multiplex PCR; TCRdb lists only in-frame clones, some missing. The data show roughly 29,000 clones, around four fifths seen once. Input material: blood. The receptors here all came from a girl between 2 and 10 years old with cystic fibrosis. Both conserved end residues are part of each CDR3. Rows may omit the clone size; those that give it use once, few, many or a size class.

j_gene	abundance	v_gene	CDR3aa
TRBJ1-5	once	TRBV19	CASSMVRGGNQPQHF
TRBJ2-5	once	TRBV29-1	CSVEGQETQYF
TRBJ2-5	NA	TRBV2	CASIGSGRQETQYF
TRBJ1-2	NA	TRBV2	CASSAAGAQSYGYTF
TRBJ2-5	NA	TRBV5-5	CASSEPTGGETQYF
TRBJ2-1	NA	TRBV27	CASSGRGLAGDHEQFF
TRBJ1-2	NA	TRBV29-1	CSVALSYGYTF
TRBJ2-7	NA	TRBV7-2	CASSGRVSPVYEQYF
TRBJ1-1	NA	TRBV7-9	CASSSLDRGLYTEAFF
TRBJ1-6	NA	TRBV28	CASSLPQQVYSWNSPLHF
TRBJ1-2	NA	TRBV7-9	CASSPGGGTSYGYTF
TRBJ1-2	NA	TRBV5-5	CASSPGLGDGYGYTF
TRBJ2-7	NA	TRBV27	CASSSARGYEQYF
TRBJ2-1	NA	TRBV7-6	CASSLGPGYNEQFF
TRBJ2-7	NA	TRBV11-2	CASRKIGQPYEQYF
TRBJ2-2	NA	TRBV7-8	CASNEGLASTGELFF
TRBJ1-1	NA	TRBV6-5	CASSYSGGNTEAFF
TRBJ2-5	NA	TRBV30	CAWSDIHRTVETQYF
TRBJ2-7	NA	TRBV11-2	CASSLPDGLAGLSYEQYF
TRBJ2-1	NA	TRBV29-1	CSVPRVQRGYNEQFF
TRBJ1-1	NA	TRBV10-3	CAISGSGPRNTEAFF
TRBJ2-2	NA	TRBV5-4	CASSLATGNTGELFF
TRBJ1-3	once	TRBV2	CASIAFDRNTIYF
TRBJ2-1	NA	TRBV28	CASSVHSSSSYNEQFF
TRBJ1-1	NA	TRBV5-1	CASSLVGQAEAFF
TRBJ1-5	NA	TRBV28	CASSLLLRTEGVLGNQPQHF
TRBJ2-3	NA	TRBV5-1	CASSLARGSSTDTQYF
TRBJ1-6	NA	TRBV6-4	CASRLKTVPHF
TRBJ1-5	once	TRBV2	CASSDDGNQPQHF
TRBJ2-7	once	TRBV19	CASTKYIGVAAYEQYF
TRBJ2-3	NA	TRBV5-4	CASSSLMGATDTQYF
TRBJ2-7	NA	TRBV5-1	CASSLNTGGSQNEQYF
TRBJ2-1	NA	TRBV4-1	CASSQDSRGKRGSSYNEQFF
TRBJ2-7	NA	TRBV4-1	CASSQARGRNYYEQYF
TRBJ1-1	NA	TRBV29-1	CSVDSPGQGEGAFF
TRBJ2-7	NA	TRBV19	CASSPGLAGYEQYF
TRBJ2-2	NA	TRBV6-5	CASSRRGNTGELFF
TRBJ1-3	NA	TRBV29-1	CSVELFGNTIYF
TRBJ1-1	NA	TRBV29-1	CSVVSRGTEAFF
TRBJ2-2	NA	TRBV27	CASSFRTHQGPGELFF